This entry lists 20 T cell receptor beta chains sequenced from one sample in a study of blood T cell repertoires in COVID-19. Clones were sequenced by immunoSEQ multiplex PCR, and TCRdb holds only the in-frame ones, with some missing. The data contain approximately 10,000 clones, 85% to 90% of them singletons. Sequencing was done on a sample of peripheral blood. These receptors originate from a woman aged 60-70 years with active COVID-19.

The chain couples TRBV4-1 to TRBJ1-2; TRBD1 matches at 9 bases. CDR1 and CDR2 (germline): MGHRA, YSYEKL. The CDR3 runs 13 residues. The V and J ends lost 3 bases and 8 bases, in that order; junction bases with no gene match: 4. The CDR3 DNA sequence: TGCGCCAGCAGCCAGGGACAGGGTATAGGCTACACCTTC. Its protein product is CASSQGQGIGYTF.

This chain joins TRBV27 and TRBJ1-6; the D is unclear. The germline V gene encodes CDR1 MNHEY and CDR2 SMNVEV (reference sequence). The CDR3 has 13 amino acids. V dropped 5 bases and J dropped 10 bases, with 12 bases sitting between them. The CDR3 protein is CASSPTVESPLHF. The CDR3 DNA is TGTGCCAGCAGTCCTACGGTGGAGTCACCCCTCCACTTT.

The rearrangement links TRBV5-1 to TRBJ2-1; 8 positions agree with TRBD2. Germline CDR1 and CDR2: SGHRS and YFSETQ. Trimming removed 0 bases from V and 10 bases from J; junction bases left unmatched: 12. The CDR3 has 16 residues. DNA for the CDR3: TGCGCCAGCAGCTTGGCCCTCCGGGGGGGAGGAAACGAGCAGTTCTTC. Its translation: CASSLALRGGGNEQFF. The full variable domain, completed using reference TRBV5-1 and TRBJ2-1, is KAGVTQTPRYLIKTRGQQVTLSCSPISGHRSVSWYQQTPGQGLQFLFEYFSETQRNKGNFPGRFSGRQFSNSRSEMNVSTLELGDSALYLCASSLALRGGGNEQFFGPGTRLTVL.

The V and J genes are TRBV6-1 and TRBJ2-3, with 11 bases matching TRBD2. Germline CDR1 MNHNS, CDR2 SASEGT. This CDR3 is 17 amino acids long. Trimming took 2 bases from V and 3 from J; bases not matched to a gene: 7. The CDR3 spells CASSERASGRRTDTQYF. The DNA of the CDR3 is TGTGCCAGCAGTGAACGGGCTAGCGGGAGGCGGACAGATACGCAGTATTTT.

The CDR3 DNA follows: TGTGCCAGTACCTTGGACAGGTTGAACGCCGGCTCTGGGGCCAACGTCCTGACTTTC. Protein: CASTLDRLNAGSGANVLTF. The chain has TRBV19 and TRBJ2-6; 7 bases line up with TRBD1. Germline-derived CDR1 and CDR2 are LNHDA and SQIVND (reference sequence). This CDR3 has 19 residues. The V segment lost 7 bases and the J segment 0 bases; nucleotides outside the gene matches: 15.

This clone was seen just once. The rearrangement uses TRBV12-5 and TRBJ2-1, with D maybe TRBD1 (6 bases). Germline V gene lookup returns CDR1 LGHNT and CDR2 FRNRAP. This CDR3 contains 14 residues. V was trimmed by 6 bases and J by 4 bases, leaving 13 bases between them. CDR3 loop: CASGTGTQYNEQFF. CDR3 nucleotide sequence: TGTGCTAGTGGGACCGGGACACAATACAATGAGCAGTTCTTC.

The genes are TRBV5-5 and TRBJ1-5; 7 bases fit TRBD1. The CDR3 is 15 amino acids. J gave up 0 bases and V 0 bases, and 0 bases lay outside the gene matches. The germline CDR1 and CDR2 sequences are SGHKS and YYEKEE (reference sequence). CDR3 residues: CASSLDRGSNQPQHF. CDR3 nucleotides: TGTGCCAGCAGCTTGGACAGGGGTAGCAATCAGCCCCAGCATTTT.

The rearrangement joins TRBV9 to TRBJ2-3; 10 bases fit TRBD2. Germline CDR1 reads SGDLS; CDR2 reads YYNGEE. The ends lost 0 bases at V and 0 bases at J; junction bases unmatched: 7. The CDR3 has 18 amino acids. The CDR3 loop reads CASSVGQRGGRSTDTQYF. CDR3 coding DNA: TGTGCCAGCAGCGTAGGTCAGCGGGGGGGCCGGAGCACAGATACGCAGTATTTT.

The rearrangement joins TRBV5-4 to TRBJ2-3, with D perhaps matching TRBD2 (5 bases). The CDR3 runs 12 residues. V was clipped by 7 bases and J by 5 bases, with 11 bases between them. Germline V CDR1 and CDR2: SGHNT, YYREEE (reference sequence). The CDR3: CASLGEGDTQYF. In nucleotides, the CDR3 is TGTGCCAGCCTGGGAGAAGGAGATACGCAGTATTTT.

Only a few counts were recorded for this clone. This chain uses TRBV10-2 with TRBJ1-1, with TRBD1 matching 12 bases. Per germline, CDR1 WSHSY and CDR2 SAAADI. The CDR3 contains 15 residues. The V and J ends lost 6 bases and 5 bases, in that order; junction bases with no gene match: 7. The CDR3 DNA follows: TGCGCCAGCAGCTTTCCGGGACAGGGGGCTACTGAAGCTTTCTTT. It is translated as CASSFPGQGATEAFF.

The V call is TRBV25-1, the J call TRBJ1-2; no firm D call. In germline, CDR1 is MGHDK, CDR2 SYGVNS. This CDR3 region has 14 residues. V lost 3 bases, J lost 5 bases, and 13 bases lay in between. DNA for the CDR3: TGTGCCAGCAGTGACCCGACGGCGGGGTATGGCTACACCTTC. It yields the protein CASSDPTAGYGYTF.

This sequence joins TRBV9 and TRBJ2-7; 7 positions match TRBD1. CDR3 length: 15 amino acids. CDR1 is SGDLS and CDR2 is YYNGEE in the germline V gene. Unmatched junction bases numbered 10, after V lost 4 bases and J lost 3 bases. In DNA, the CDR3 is TGTGCCAGCAGCTCCCACCGGGACAGAGGCTACGAGCAGTACGTC. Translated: CASSSHRDRGYEQYV.

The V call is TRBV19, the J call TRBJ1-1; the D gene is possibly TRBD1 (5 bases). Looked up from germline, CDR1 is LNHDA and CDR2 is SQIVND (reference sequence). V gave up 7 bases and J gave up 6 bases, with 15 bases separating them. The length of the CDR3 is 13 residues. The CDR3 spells CASKQTGGSEAFF. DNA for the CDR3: TGTGCCAGTAAACAAACAGGTGGCTCTGAAGCTTTCTTT.

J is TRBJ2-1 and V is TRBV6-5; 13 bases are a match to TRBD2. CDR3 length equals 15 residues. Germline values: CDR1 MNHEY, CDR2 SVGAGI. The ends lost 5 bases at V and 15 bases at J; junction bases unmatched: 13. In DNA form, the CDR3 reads TGTGCCAGCAGTCCCGAAGGGACTAGCGGGAATCTAGCGTTCTTC. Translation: CASSPEGTSGNLAFF.

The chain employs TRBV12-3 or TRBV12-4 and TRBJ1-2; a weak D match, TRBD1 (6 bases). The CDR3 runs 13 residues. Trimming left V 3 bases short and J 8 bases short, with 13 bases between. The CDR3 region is CASSFRRGEGYTF. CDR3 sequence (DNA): TGTGCCAGCAGTTTTCGCAGGGGTGAGGGCTACACCTTC.

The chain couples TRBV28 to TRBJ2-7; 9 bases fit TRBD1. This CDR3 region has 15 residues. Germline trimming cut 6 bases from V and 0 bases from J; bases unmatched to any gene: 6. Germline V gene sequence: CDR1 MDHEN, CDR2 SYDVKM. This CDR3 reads CASRVDRGFSYEQYF. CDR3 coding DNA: TGTGCCAGCAGGGTGGACAGGGGCTTCTCCTACGAGCAGTACTTC.

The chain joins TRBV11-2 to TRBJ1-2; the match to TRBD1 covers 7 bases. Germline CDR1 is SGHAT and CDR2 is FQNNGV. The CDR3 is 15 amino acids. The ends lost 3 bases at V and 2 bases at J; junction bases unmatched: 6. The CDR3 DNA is TGTGCCAGCAGCTTGGACAGGAACCAAAACTATGGCTACACCTTC. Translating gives CASSLDRNQNYGYTF.

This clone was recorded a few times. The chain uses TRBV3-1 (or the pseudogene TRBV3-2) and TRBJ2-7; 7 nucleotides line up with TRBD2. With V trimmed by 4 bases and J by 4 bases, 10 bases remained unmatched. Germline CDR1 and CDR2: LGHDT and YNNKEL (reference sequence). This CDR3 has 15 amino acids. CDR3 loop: CASSLSLAVGYEQYF. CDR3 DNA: TGTGCCAGCAGCCTGTCCCTAGCGGTGGGATACGAGCAGTACTTC.

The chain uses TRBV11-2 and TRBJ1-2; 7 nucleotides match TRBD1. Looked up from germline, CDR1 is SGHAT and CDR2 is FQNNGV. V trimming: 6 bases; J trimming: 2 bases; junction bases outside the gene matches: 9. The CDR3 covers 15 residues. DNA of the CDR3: TGTGCCAGCAGTTCCCGGACAGGCGGGAACTATGGCTACACCTTC. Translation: CASSSRTGGNYGYTF.

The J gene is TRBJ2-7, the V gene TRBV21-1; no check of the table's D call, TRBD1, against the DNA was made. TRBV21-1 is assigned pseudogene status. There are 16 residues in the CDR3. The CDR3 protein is CASRSRVEGEPYEQYF. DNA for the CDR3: TGTGCCAGCAGAAGTAGGGTAGAGGGGGAGCCCTACGAGCAGTACTTC.